There are a few counts of the clone carrying this T cell receptor beta chain. These data originate in a study of blood T cell repertoires in COVID-19. Study context: T cells, B-cell-depleted T cells, or PBMCs provided the cDNA or gDNA that served as material.

Original data processing: Reference gene primers were amplified, and this amplification served to estimate nucleated cell counts. The method was immunoSEQ multiplex PCR; TCRdb's version includes in-frame clones alone and lacks a portion of them. V and J calls and clone size come straight from that table; D and trimming were deduced from the DNA. The sample gives under 150,000 clones, roughly 84% of which show up once; around 5.4% is in the top ten. Participants' own reports of clinical history determined their cohort assignment. No more than 2 weeks before study entry, exposed participants had met a case of COVID-19. The TCR sequence derives from a woman aged 45-60 years who had been exposed to COVID-19. Source material: PBMCs or T cells enriched from blood (not recorded which).

The CDR3 loop is CASSPLQRGETGELFF. CDR3 nucleotides: TGTGCCAGCTCACCCCTCCAGCGGGGGGAGACCGGGGAGCTGTTTTTT. The chain links TRBV18 to TRBJ2-2; TRBD2 matches 9 bases. The CDR3 is made up of 16 amino acids. CDR1 is KGHSH, CDR2 LQKENI, per germline. J gave up 5 bases and V 3 bases, and 7 bases lay outside the gene matches.